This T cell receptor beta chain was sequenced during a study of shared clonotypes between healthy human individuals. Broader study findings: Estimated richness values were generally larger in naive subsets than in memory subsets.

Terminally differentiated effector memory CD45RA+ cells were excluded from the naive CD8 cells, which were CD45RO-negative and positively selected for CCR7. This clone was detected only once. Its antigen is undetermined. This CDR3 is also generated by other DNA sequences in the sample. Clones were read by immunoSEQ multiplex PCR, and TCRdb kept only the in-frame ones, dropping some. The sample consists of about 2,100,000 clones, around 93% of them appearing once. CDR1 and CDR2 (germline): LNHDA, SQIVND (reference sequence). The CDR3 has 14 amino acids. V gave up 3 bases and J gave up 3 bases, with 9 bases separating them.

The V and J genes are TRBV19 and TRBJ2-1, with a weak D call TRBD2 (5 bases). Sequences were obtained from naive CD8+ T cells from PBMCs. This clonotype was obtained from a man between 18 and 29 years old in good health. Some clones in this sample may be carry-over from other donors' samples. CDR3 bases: TGTGCCAGTAGTATTGCTAGCCTCTACAATGAGCAGTTCTTC. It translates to CASSIASLYNEQFF.